This TCR beta chain was found in a study of Graves' ophthalmopathy and Graves' hyperthyroidism. Researchers took RNA transcripts and amplified TCR beta CDR3 regions from them. HTBI primers served in a first-round RT-PCR, which a second-round multiplex PCR followed. TCRdb reprocessed the multiplex PCR reads with MiXCR, giving one entry per CDR3 protein. The sample lists about 210,000 distinct CDR3 sequences; approximately 29% were seen once. The germline V and J ends were trimmed by 2 bases and 3 bases, with 13 bases remaining between them. This CDR3 comprises 15 residues. In its sample, this clonotype was seen once.

The rearrangement uses TRBV12-3 or TRBV12-4 and TRBJ1-2; D is uncertain. This receptor was identified in a man aged 50 to 59 with Graves' ophthalmopathy. The sequencing input was peripheral blood. CDR3 loop: CASSLIALVHYGYTF. CDR3 DNA: TGTGCCAGCAGTTTAATCGCCCTTGTGCACTATGGCTACACCTTC.